The 19 T cell receptor beta chains listed next were all sequenced from one sample in a study of T cell changes during pregnancy in multiple sclerosis. Generated by immunoSEQ multiplex PCR, the TCRdb table keeps only in-frame clones and is missing some. Among about 89,000 clones listed, just under 95% were seen once. The source material was peripheral blood, sampled in the third trimester of pregnancy. The receptors were gathered from a female donor with multiple sclerosis, enrolled in a pregnancy study.

The chain joins TRBV7-6 to TRBJ1-2; D might be TRBD1 (6 bases). The germline CDR1 and CDR2 sequences are SGHVS and FNYEAQ. The CDR3 consists of 15 residues. The germline V and J ends were trimmed by 5 bases and 6 bases, with 19 bases remaining between them. Written as DNA, the CDR3 is TGTGCCAGCAGCGCTAGAGGGGGAGAGGGCGATGGCTACACCTTC. Protein product: CASSARGGEGDGYTF.

This clone was seen once. The J gene is TRBJ2-7, the V gene TRBV18; 7 positions agree with TRBD1. V gave up 3 bases and J gave up 3 bases; unmatched junction bases: 2. The CDR3 is 13 residues long. Germline values: CDR1 KGHSH, CDR2 LQKENI. The CDR3 DNA sequence: TGTGCCAGCTCACCCGGGACAGTCTACGAGCAGTACTTC. Amino acid sequence: CASSPGTVYEQYF.

The V call is TRBV5-1, the J call TRBJ2-2, with D possibly being TRBD2 (6 bases). V shed 5 bases and J shed 10 bases, with 15 bases lying between them. The CDR3 covers 13 residues. Per the germline V gene, CDR1 is SGHRS and CDR2 is YFSETQ. The chain's CDR3 is CASSYPGTVELFF. The CDR3 DNA reads TGCGCCAGCAGTTATCCCGGGACTGTGGAGCTGTTTTTT.

The V and J genes are TRBV28 and TRBJ1-1; 8 positions match TRBD1. CDR3 size: 16 residues. Trimming removed 5 bases from V and 4 bases from J; junction bases left unmatched: 12. CDR1 and CDR2 (germline): MDHEN, SYDVKM. The DNA of the CDR3 is TGTGCCAGCAGTCCACTAACAGGGGGTACGGTCACTGAAGCTTTCTTT. The encoded protein is CASSPLTGGTVTEAFF.

The V call is TRBV5-6, the J call TRBJ2-1, with 12 bases that match TRBD2. The germline CDR1 and CDR2 sequences are SGHDT and YYEEEE. The CDR3 spans 15 residues. The junction had 6 bases not matched to a gene; V was cut back by 3 bases and J by 8 bases. CDR3 in DNA: TGTGCCAGCAGCTCCCTAGCGGGAGGGCCCTATGAGCAGTTCTTC. Protein sequence: CASSSLAGGPYEQFF.

The CDR3 DNA is TGTGCCAGCAGCTTCGGAACTACAGGGATTTACGAGCAGTACTTC. Translation gives CASSFGTTGIYEQYF. The chain employs TRBV7-8 and TRBJ2-7; a weak D match, TRBD1 (6 bases). Between the trimmed V and J ends, which lost 3 bases and 4 bases, there was a span of 16 bases. Germline CDR1 is SGHVS and CDR2 is FQNEAQ. The CDR3 contains 15 residues.

In nucleotides, the CDR3 is TGTGCCAGCAAAGACAGGGGCAATGAGCAGTTCTTC. It is translated as CASKDRGNEQFF. The chain joins TRBV25-1 to TRBJ2-1; 8 bases are shared with TRBD1. The CDR3 covers 12 residues. Germline CDR1 reads MGHDK; CDR2 reads SYGVNS. Unmatched junction bases numbered 2, after V lost 7 bases and J lost 6 bases.

The rearrangement links TRBV28 to TRBJ2-2; 10 bases are a match to TRBD2. This CDR3 has 14 residues. V gave up 6 bases and J gave up 5 bases; unmatched junction bases: 3. The V gene's germline CDR1 is MDHEN and CDR2 SYDVKM. The CDR3 region has the DNA TGTGCCAGCAGACTAGCGGGAAAGACCGGGGAGCTGTTTTTT. As protein: CASRLAGKTGELFF.

The chain combines TRBV18 with TRBJ1-1; perhaps TRBD1 as D (6 bases). The CDR3 loop spans 14 amino acids. V was cut by 3 bases and J by 8 bases, with 16 bases left in between. CDR1 is KGHSH and CDR2 is LQKENI in the germline V gene. Here the CDR3 reads CASSPQLQGSEAFF. In DNA form, the CDR3 reads TGTGCCAGCTCACCGCAATTACAGGGTTCCGAAGCTTTCTTT.

This chain joins TRBV30 and TRBJ1-1, with 9 bases lining up with TRBD1. Looked up from germline, CDR1 is GTSNPN and CDR2 is SVGIG (reference sequence). The CDR3 has 12 amino acids. With V trimmed by 0 bases and J by 8 bases, 1 base remained unmatched. Here the CDR3 DNA reads TGTGCCTGGAGTGTGACAGGGGGGGAAGCTTTCTTT. It codes for CAWSVTGGEAFF.

The rearrangement uses TRBV2 and TRBJ1-1; D might be TRBD1 (5 bases). V was clipped by 4 bases and J by 1 base, with 10 bases between them. Germline CDR1 reads SNHLY; CDR2 reads FYNNEI. This CDR3 spans 14 amino acids. The CDR3 sequence is CASSAWGSNTEAFF. In nucleotides, the CDR3 is TGTGCCAGCAGTGCCTGGGGCTCGAACACTGAAGCTTTCTTT.

The chain carries TRBV27 and TRBJ2-7; 10 bases line up with TRBD2. The CDR3 spans 12 residues. J was trimmed by 7 bases and V by 3 bases; bases with no gene match: 0. CDR1 and CDR2 from the germline V gene are MNHEY and SMNVEV (reference sequence). The CDR3 DNA is TGTGCCAGCAGTTTGACTAGCGGGGAGCAGTACTTC. Translated: CASSLTSGEQYF.

The J gene is TRBJ1-2, the V gene TRBV6-5, with 7 bases that match TRBD1. J gave up 4 bases and V 2 bases, and 4 bases lay outside the gene matches. The CDR3 is 14 amino acids. The germline V gene has CDR1 MNHEY and CDR2 SVGAGI. CDR3 protein: CASSYMGQLYGYTF. Written as DNA, the CDR3 is TGTGCCAGCAGTTACATGGGACAGCTCTATGGCTACACCTTC.

The rearrangement joins TRBV4-1 to TRBJ2-7; D is unclear. This CDR3 has 15 residues. Germline values: CDR1 MGHRA, CDR2 YSYEKL. V lost 1 base, J lost 2 bases, and 12 bases lay in between. In nucleotides, the CDR3 is TGCGCCAGCAGCCAAGCCGACACTCCGACCTACGAGCAGTACTTC. Translated, it gives CASSQADTPTYEQYF.

The chain combines TRBV28 with TRBJ1-4, with D possibly being TRBD1 (6 bases). The germline gives CDR1 MDHEN, CDR2 SYDVKM. This CDR3 contains 15 residues. V was cut by 6 bases and J by 7 bases, with 18 bases left in between. In nucleotides, the CDR3 is TGTGCCAGCAGACCCTCGGGGGGCGCAGGTGAAAAACTGTTTTTT. Its translation is CASRPSGGAGEKLFF.

The genes are TRBV5-5 and TRBJ1-2; a possible D gene is TRBD1 (5 bases). The germline gives CDR1 SGHKS, CDR2 YYEKEE (reference sequence). V was clipped by 0 bases and J by 4 bases, with 7 bases between them. The CDR3 contains 13 residues. The CDR3 bases are TGTGCCAGCAGCTTGGCGCAGGGCTATGGCTACACCTTC. This translates into CASSLAQGYGYTF.

The V call is TRBV28, the J call TRBJ2-7; a weak D match, TRBD2 (6 bases). This CDR3 is 14 amino acids long. The V gene lost 5 bases and the J gene lost 4 bases, with 15 bases spanning the gap. Germline assignment: CDR1 MDHEN and CDR2 SYDVKM. Written as DNA, the CDR3 is TGTGCCAGCAGTATACCGGGACTGAGGTACGAGCAGTACTTC. Protein product: CASSIPGLRYEQYF.

This clone turned up a few times. V and J are TRBV7-9 and TRBJ1-2; the D is unclear. The CDR3 runs to 12 residues. Trimming stripped 1 base from V and 5 bases from J, with 5 bases between. The germline V gene encodes CDR1 SEHNR and CDR2 FQNEAQ (reference sequence). CDR3 in amino acids: CASSLGGYGYTF. The CDR3 coding sequence is TGTGCCAGCAGCTTAGGAGGGTATGGCTACACCTTC.

The genes are TRBV5-1 and TRBJ2-7, with 9 bases that match TRBD1. J gave up 2 bases and V 0 bases, and 6 bases lay outside the gene matches. CDR3 size: 16 residues. CDR1 SGHRS and CDR2 YFSETQ come from the germline V gene. The CDR3 DNA reads TGCGCCAGCAGCTTGGCTTCCGGGACAGGGACCTACGAGCAGTACTTC. Translation: CASSLASGTGTYEQYF.